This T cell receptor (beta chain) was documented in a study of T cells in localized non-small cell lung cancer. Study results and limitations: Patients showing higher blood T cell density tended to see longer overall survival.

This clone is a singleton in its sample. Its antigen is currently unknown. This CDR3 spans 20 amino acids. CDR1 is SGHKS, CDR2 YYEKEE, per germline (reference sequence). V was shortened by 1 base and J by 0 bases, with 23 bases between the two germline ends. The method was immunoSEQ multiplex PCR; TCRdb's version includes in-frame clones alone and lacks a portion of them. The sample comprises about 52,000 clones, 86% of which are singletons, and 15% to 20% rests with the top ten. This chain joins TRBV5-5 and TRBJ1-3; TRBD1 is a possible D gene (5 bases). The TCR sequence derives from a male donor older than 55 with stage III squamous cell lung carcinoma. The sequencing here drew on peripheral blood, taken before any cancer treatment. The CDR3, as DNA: TGTGCCAGCAGCTTGTATATCGCCCTTAGGGAGGGGTCCTCTGGAAACACCATATATTTT. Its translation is CASSLYIALREGSSGNTIYF.